This T cell receptor (beta chain) is drawn from a study of T cell changes during pregnancy in multiple sclerosis. V lost 4 bases and J lost 2; bases outside the gene matches: 8. The CDR3 has 16 amino acids. The germline V gene has CDR1 SGHKS and CDR2 YYEKEE (reference sequence). The assay was immunoSEQ multiplex PCR, and TCRdb's table has in-frame clones only and misses some. The data show about 38,000 clones, 80% to 95% seen once. This rearrangement joins TRBV5-5 to TRBJ2-2, with 7 bases lining up with TRBD1. Here the sequenced sample was CD4+ T cells from peripheral blood mononuclear cells, taken after pregnancy. This TCR was sampled from a female donor in good health, enrolled as a control in a pregnancy study. The CDR3 sequence is CASSPTRDRNTGELFF. The CDR3 DNA reads as TGTGCCAGCAGCCCGACCCGGGACAGAAACACCGGGGAGCTGTTTTTT.